This TCR beta chain was captured by sequencing in a study of cytomegalovirus exposure and HLA in healthy donors. Study-level background: When 350 to 500 donors were genotyped, just over 80% of them were found to fall in the Caucasian-associated ancestry cluster. Study results and caveats: TCR beta V segments were, for the most part, productive about 87% or about 30% of the time in an earlier analysis. It was assumed in the presence/absence analyses that sequencing depth was roughly uniform across donors.

As to this clone: Its antigen remains unknown.

The length of the CDR3 is 10 residues. The V gene lost 7 bases and the J gene lost 4 bases, with 7 bases spanning the gap. The V gene's germline CDR1 is SQVTM and CDR2 ANQGSEA. The PCR ran on 60 Vbeta and 13 Jbeta primers. This table comes from immunoSEQ multiplex PCR, and its TCRdb copy is limited to in-frame clones, with some not included. The sample has 110,000 or so clones, just over 75% seen once. This receptor was obtained from a man aged 40-50 years in good health and CMV-seropositive. The material sequenced was PBMCs. The genes are TRBV29-1 and TRBJ1-1; no firm D call. The CDR3 spells CSAWPTEAFF. The CDR3 nucleotides read TGCAGCGCCTGGCCCACTGAAGCTTTCTTT. Full variable domain (remainder filled in from reference TRBV29-1 and TRBJ1-1): SAVISQKPSRDICQRGTSLTIQCQVDSQVTMMFWYRQQPGQSLTLIATANQGSEATYESGFVIDKFPISRPNLTFSTLTVSNMSPEDSSIYLCSAWPTEAFFGQGTRLTVV.